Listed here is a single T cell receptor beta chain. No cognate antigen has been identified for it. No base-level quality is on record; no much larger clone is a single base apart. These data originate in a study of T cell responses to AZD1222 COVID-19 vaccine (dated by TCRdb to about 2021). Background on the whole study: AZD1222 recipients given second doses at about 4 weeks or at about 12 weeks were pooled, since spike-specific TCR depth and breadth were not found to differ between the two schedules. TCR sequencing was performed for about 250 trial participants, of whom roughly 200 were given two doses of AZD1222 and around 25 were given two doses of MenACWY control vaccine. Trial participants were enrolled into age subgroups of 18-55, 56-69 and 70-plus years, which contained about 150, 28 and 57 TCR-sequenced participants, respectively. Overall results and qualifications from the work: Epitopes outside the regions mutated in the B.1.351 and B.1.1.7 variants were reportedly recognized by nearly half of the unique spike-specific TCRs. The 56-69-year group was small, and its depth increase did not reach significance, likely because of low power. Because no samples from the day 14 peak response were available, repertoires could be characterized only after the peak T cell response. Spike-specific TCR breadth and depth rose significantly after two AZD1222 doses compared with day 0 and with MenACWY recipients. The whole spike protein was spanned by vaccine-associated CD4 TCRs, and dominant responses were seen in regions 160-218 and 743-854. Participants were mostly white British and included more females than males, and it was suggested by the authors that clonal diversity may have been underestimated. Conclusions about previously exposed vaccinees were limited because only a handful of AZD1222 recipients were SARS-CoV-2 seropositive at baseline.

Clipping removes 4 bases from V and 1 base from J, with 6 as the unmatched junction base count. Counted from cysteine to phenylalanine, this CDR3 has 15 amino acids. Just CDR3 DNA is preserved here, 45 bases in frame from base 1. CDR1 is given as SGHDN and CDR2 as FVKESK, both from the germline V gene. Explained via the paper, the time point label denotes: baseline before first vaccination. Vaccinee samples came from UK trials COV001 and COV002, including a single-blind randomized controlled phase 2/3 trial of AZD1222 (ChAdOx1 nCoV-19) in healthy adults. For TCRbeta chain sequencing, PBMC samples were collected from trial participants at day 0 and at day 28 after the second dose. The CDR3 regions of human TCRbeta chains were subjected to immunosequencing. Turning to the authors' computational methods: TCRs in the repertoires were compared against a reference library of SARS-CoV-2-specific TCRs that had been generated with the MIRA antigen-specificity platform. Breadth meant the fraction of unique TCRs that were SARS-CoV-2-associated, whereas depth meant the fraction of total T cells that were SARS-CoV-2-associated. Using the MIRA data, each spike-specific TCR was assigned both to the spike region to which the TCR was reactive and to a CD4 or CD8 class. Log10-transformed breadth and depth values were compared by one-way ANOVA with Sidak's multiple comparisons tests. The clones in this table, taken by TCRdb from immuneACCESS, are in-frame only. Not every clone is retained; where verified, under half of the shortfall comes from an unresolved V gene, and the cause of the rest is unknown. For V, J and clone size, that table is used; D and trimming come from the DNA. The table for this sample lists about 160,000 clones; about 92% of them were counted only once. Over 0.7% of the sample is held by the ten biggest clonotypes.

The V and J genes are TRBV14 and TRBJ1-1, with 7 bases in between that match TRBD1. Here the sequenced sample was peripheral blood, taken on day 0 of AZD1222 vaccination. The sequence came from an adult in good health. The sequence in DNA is TGTGCCAGCAGCCGACCAGGGGGAGGGAACACTGAAGCTTTCTTT. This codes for CASSRPGGGNTEAFF.